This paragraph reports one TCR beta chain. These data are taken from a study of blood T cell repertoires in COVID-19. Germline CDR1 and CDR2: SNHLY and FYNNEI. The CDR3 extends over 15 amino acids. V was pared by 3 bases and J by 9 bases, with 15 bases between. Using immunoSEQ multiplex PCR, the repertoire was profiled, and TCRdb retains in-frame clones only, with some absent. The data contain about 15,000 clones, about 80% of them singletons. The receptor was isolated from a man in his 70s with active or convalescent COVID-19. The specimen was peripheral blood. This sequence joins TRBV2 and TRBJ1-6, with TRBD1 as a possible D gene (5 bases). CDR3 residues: CASSERGTGISPLHF. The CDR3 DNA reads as TGTGCCAGCAGTGAGAGAGGGACTGGGATTTCACCCCTCCACTTT.